The clone carrying this TCR beta chain has more than one count but fewer than ten. Its antigen is still unknown. This sample was included in a study of T cell repertoires in cytomegalovirus infection. Study as a whole: Use of recently identified HLA-C-restricted and well-studied HLA-B-restricted CMV epitopes was part of the study.

V lost 2 bases and J lost 1; bases outside the gene matches: 5. The CDR3 loop spans 16 amino acids. In TCRdb, the reads were re-called with MiXCR into one record per CDR3 protein. This table holds a few hundred thousand distinct CDR3 sequences, about 33% found once. The source material was cultured PBMCs, sampled from culture after CMV antigen stimulation. This sequence joins TRBV12-3 or TRBV12-4 and TRBJ1-1; 9 nucleotides line up with TRBD1. This clonotype originated in a human donor in good health (CMV status not recorded). Some clones in this sample may be carry-over from other donors' samples. The CDR3 spells CASSLLDRGPNTEAFF. CDR3 coding DNA: TGTGCCAGCAGTTTATTGGACAGGGGCCCGAACACTGAAGCTTTCTTT.